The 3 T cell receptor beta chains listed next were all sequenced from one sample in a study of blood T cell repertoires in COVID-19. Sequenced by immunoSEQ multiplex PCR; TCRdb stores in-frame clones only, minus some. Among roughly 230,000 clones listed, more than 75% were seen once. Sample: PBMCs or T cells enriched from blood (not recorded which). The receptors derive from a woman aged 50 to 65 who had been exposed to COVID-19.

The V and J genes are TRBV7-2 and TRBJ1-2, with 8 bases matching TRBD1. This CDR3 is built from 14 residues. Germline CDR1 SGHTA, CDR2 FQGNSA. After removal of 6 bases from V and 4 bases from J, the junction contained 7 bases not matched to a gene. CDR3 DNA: TGTGCCAGCAGTCACCCGGGACAGGTCTATGGCTACACCTTC. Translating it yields CASSHPGQVYGYTF.

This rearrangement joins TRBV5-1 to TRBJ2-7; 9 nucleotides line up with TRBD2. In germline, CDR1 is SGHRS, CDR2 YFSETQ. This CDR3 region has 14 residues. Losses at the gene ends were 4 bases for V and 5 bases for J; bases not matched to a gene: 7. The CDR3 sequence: CASSTGTSTNEQYF. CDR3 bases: TGCGCCAGCAGCACCGGGACTAGCACTAACGAGCAGTACTTC. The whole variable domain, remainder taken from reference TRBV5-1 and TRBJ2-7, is KAGVTQTPRYLIKTRGQQVTLSCSPISGHRSVSWYQQTPGQGLQFLFEYFSETQRNKGNFPGRFSGRQFSNSRSEMNVSTLELGDSALYLCASSTGTSTNEQYFGPGTRLTVT.

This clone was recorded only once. The CDR3 sequence: CASSPPMNGGELFF. CDR3 DNA: TGTGCCAGCTCACCACCGATGAACGGGGGGGAGCTGTTTTTT. The genes are TRBV18 and TRBJ2-2; D gene uncertain. Germline-derived CDR1 and CDR2 are KGHSH and LQKENI. The CDR3 is 14 amino acids. Trimming shortened V by 0 bases and J by 8 bases, and 10 bases separated the two germline ends.